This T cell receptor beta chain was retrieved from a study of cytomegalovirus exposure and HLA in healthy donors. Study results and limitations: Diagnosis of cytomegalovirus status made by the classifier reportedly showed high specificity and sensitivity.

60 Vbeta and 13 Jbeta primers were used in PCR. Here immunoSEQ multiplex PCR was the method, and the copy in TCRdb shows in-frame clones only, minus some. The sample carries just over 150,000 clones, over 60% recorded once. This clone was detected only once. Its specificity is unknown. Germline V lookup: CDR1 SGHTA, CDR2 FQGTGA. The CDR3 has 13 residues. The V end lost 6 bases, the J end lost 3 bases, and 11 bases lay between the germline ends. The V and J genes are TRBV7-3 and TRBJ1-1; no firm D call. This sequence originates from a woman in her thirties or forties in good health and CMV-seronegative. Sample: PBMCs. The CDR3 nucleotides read TGTGCCAGCAGGAGTCAGGTGGACACTGAAGCTTTCTTT. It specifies CASRSQVDTEAFF.